This passage covers 27 T cell receptor beta chains from one sample sequenced in a study of radiation and T cells in renal cell carcinoma. This table comes from immunoSEQ multiplex PCR, and its TCRdb copy is limited to in-frame clones, with some not included. The table records 40,000 to 60,000 clones, roughly four fifths of them present only once. This sample's time point: baseline pretreatment blood. Treatment denoted: 15 Gy SBRT to primary tumor, nephrectomy 4 weeks later. The sequencing used blood, collected from a patient whose treatment included radiotherapy and nephrectomy. The receptor source for this set is an older woman with renal cell carcinoma.

This clone was observed a few times. V and J are TRBV19 and TRBJ1-5, with D possibly matching TRBD1 (5 bases). The germline V gene has CDR1 LNHDA and CDR2 SQIVND (reference sequence). The CDR3 consists of 12 residues. V lost 6 bases and J lost 15, with 18 bases in between. For the CDR3, the DNA is TGTGCCAGTAGCTCTAGGGACGGCCCCTTGCATTTT. This translates into CASSSRDGPLHF.

This clone was counted once. The chain joins TRBV11-3 to TRBJ2-5; 7 positions match TRBD2. J was trimmed by 6 bases and V by 5 bases; bases with no gene match: 6. Germline assignment: CDR1 SGHNT and CDR2 YENEEA. The CDR3 extends over 13 amino acids. The CDR3 DNA reads TGTGCCAGCAGCCTCATCGGGGGGAAGACCCAGTACTTC. Translated: CASSLIGGKTQYF.

The chain combines TRBV19 with TRBJ1-3, with D maybe TRBD1 (5 bases). The V and J ends lost 2 bases and 3 bases respectively, with 11 bases between them. The germline V gene has CDR1 LNHDA and CDR2 SQIVND (reference sequence). The CDR3 is made up of 15 amino acids. This CDR3 is CASSIQGSIGNTIYF. CDR3 sequence (DNA): TGTGCCAGTAGTATACAGGGAAGTATTGGAAACACCATATATTTT.

V usage is TRBV4-2 and J usage is TRBJ2-1, with D possibly TRBD2 on 6 matching bases. The CDR3 is 15 amino acids. V was clipped by 0 bases and J by 9 bases, with 15 bases between them. In germline, CDR1 is LGHNA, CDR2 YNFKEQ. The CDR3 region has the DNA TGTGCCAGCAGCCAAGATCCGGCTAGCGAGGGTGAGCAGTTCTTC. Translating it yields CASSQDPASEGEQFF.

V usage is TRBV2 and J usage is TRBJ1-2; D perhaps matches TRBD1 (6 bases). The CDR3 loop spans 13 amino acids. The germline V gene encodes CDR1 SNHLY and CDR2 FYNNEI. The ends were cut back, 6 bases at V and 6 bases at J, with 14 bases in the middle. The CDR3 loop reads CASSQGWVHGYTF. The CDR3 bases are TGTGCCAGCAGCCAGGGGTGGGTGCATGGCTACACCTTC.

V usage is TRBV13 and J usage is TRBJ2-7; 7 nucleotides line up with TRBD2. The ends lost 5 bases at V and 9 bases at J; junction bases unmatched: 13. The CDR3 covers 14 residues. Germline V gene data show CDR1 as PRHDT and CDR2 as FYEKMQ (reference sequence). CDR3 amino acids: CASSTRGGLPAQYF. In nucleotides, the CDR3 is TGTGCCAGCAGCACTCGCGGGGGACTCCCTGCGCAGTACTTC.

There are a few counts of this clone. This chain connects TRBV6-5 to TRBJ1-5, with 7 bases matching TRBD1. Per germline, CDR1 MNHEY and CDR2 SVGAGI. CDR3 length: 16 amino acids. V was pared by 4 bases and J by 5 bases, with 11 bases of the junction left unmatched. The CDR3 loop reads CASSSQSGQIDQPQHF. In nucleotides, the CDR3 is TGTGCCAGCAGTTCCCAATCGGGACAGATCGATCAGCCCCAGCATTTT.

The rearrangement links TRBV19 to TRBJ2-3, with D maybe TRBD1 (5 bases). Trimming left V 6 bases short and J 4 bases short, with 11 bases between. This CDR3 has 13 residues. The germline gives CDR1 LNHDA, CDR2 SQIVND (reference sequence). CDR3 protein: CASRNQGADTQYF. The CDR3 DNA is TGTGCCAGTAGGAATCAAGGGGCAGATACGCAGTATTTT.

V is TRBV18 and J is TRBJ1-4; D possibly corresponds to TRBD1 (6 bases). V was shortened by 6 bases and J by 5 bases, with 10 bases between the two germline ends. This CDR3 has 13 residues. Germline lookup yields CDR1 KGHSH and CDR2 LQKENI. The CDR3 here is CASSRGQNEKLFF. The CDR3 DNA sequence: TGTGCCAGCTCCAGAGGACAGAATGAAAAACTGTTTTTT.

The J gene is TRBJ2-1, the V gene TRBV5-5; D may match TRBD1 or TRBD2 (6 bases each). The CDR3 has 16 amino acids. V lost 5 bases to trimming and J lost 4 bases, with 19 bases between them. Germline V lookup: CDR1 SGHKS, CDR2 YYEKEE (reference sequence). The CDR3 loop is CASRREDGTNYNEQFF. The CDR3 DNA is TGTGCCAGCAGGCGGGAAGACGGGACAAATTACAATGAGCAGTTCTTC.

The rearrangement uses TRBV6-5 and TRBJ2-3, with TRBD1 matching 7 bases. Germline CDR1 is MNHEY and CDR2 is SVGAGI. Trimming cost V 6 bases and J 0 bases; bases outside gene matches: 3. The CDR3 covers 14 residues. CDR3 coding DNA: TGTGCCAGCAGGAGACAGGGAAGCACAGATACGCAGTATTTT. Protein product: CASRRQGSTDTQYF.

The rearrangement joins TRBV9 to TRBJ1-2, with TRBD1 matching 11 bases. Trimming at V came to 3 bases and at J to 6 bases, leaving 1 base not matched to a gene. The length of the CDR3 is 13 residues. CDR1 and CDR2 (germline): SGDLS, YYNGEE. CDR3 sequence reads: CASSGTGGDGYTF. The CDR3, as DNA: TGTGCCAGCAGCGGGACAGGGGGCGATGGCTACACCTTC. The variable domain in full, completed from reference TRBV9 and TRBJ1-2, reads DSGVTQTPKHLITATGQRVTLRCSPRSGDLSVYWYQQSLDQGLQFLIQYYNGEERAKGNILERFSAQQFPDLHSELNLSSLELGDSALYFCASSGTGGDGYTFGSGTRLTVV.

The CDR3 region has the DNA TGCGCCAGCAGCTTGCCTCAGGGAAGTGGAAACACCATATATTTT. It codes for CASSLPQGSGNTIYF. V usage is TRBV5-1 and J usage is TRBJ1-3; weak D call: TRBD1 (5 bases). The CDR3 runs 15 residues. Germline loops: CDR1 SGHRS, CDR2 YFSETQ. The V end lost 1 base, the J end lost 3 bases, and 11 bases lay between the germline ends.

This clone was counted many times. The chain uses TRBV9 and TRBJ1-1, with D perhaps TRBD1 (6 bases). The CDR3 totals 15 residues. Germline V lookup: CDR1 SGDLS, CDR2 YYNGEE. Trimming took off 0 bases at V and 3 bases at J, with 12 bases between the two ends. CDR3 sequence (DNA): TGTGCCAGCAGCGTAGGAGGGGGAGGAGACACTGAAGCTTTCTTT. Protein sequence: CASSVGGGGDTEAFF.

This chain links TRBV7-9 with TRBJ2-1; TRBD2 might be the D (5 bases). V was shortened by 5 bases and J by 3 bases, with 14 bases between the two germline ends. Germline CDR1 reads SEHNR; CDR2 reads FQNEAQ (reference sequence). The CDR3 has 15 amino acids. The CDR3 is CASSPERVGYNEQFF. CDR3 bases: TGTGCCAGCAGCCCGGAGAGGGTGGGCTACAATGAGCAGTTCTTC.

This chain joins TRBV25-1 and TRBJ1-2, with D unresolved. V dropped 5 bases and J dropped 0 bases, with 13 bases sitting between them. In germline, CDR1 is MGHDK, CDR2 SYGVNS. The CDR3 covers 15 residues. The chain's CDR3 is CASSFSGPPNYGYTF. CDR3 sequence (DNA): TGTGCCAGCAGTTTCTCAGGACCTCCTAACTATGGCTACACCTTC.

The J gene is TRBJ2-1, the V gene TRBV4-1; 9 nucleotides align to TRBD1. The V gene end was trimmed by 4 bases and the J gene end by 4 bases; junction bases not matched to a gene: 5. The CDR3 sequence is 15 residues long. The germline gives CDR1 MGHRA, CDR2 YSYEKL. CDR3 nucleotides: TGCGCCAGCAGCCCCTCGACAGGGGGATACAATGAGCAGTTCTTC. As protein: CASSPSTGGYNEQFF.

The chain links TRBV5-1 to TRBJ2-7, with 11 bases that match TRBD1. V lost 2 bases and J lost 2; bases outside the gene matches: 3. There are 15 residues in the CDR3. The V gene's germline CDR1 is SGHRS and CDR2 YFSETQ. CDR3 loop: CASSLAGQGAYEQYF. CDR3 nucleotide sequence: TGCGCCAGCAGCTTAGCGGGACAGGGGGCCTACGAGCAGTACTTC. Variable domain in full (rest from reference TRBV5-1 and TRBJ2-7): KAGVTQTPRYLIKTRGQQVTLSCSPISGHRSVSWYQQTPGQGLQFLFEYFSETQRNKGNFPGRFSGRQFSNSRSEMNVSTLELGDSALYLCASSLAGQGAYEQYFGPGTRLTVT.

The V call is TRBV19, the J call TRBJ2-1; 10 nucleotides align to TRBD1. In germline, CDR1 is LNHDA, CDR2 SQIVND (reference sequence). The trim removed 8 bases at V and 1 base at J, leaving 5 bases unmatched. The CDR3 consists of 15 residues. The CDR3 nucleotides read TGTGCCAGTGGACAGGGGGAAAGGTCCTACAATGAGCAGTTCTTC. As protein: CASGQGERSYNEQFF. The whole variable domain, filled in from reference TRBV19 and TRBJ2-1, reads DGGITQSPKYLFRKEGQNVTLSCEQNLNHDAMYWYRQDPGQGLRLIYYSQIVNDFQKGDIAEGYSVSREKKESFPLTVTSAQKNPTAFYLCASGQGERSYNEQFFGPGTRLTVL.

This chain joins TRBV11-1 and TRBJ1-1; D may be TRBD1 (6 bases). This CDR3 is 13 amino acids long. The V gene's germline CDR1 is SGHAT and CDR2 FQDESV (reference sequence). The V gene lost 5 bases and the J gene lost 7 bases, with 14 bases spanning the gap. CDR3 amino acids: CASSPGYRVEAFF. The CDR3 DNA is TGTGCCAGCAGCCCTGGATACAGGGTTGAAGCTTTCTTT.

The chain links TRBV5-1 to TRBJ2-3; D gene ambiguous. The CDR3 loop spans 14 amino acids. The V and J ends lost 1 base and 1 base respectively, with 7 bases between them. Germline loops: CDR1 SGHRS, CDR2 YFSETQ. The CDR3 DNA follows: TGCGCCAGCAGCTTGTCTGGTCGCACAGATACGCAGTATTTT. This encodes CASSLSGRTDTQYF. Full variable domain (missing parts from reference TRBV5-1 and TRBJ2-3): KAGVTQTPRYLIKTRGQQVTLSCSPISGHRSVSWYQQTPGQGLQFLFEYFSETQRNKGNFPGRFSGRQFSNSRSEMNVSTLELGDSALYLCASSLSGRTDTQYFGPGTRLTVL.

The table lists this clone with a count of one. The J gene is TRBJ1-1, the V gene TRBV4-1; 8 bases match TRBD1. V gave up 9 bases and J gave up 5 bases; unmatched junction bases: 8. Germline CDR1 MGHRA, CDR2 YSYEKL. There are 13 residues in the CDR3. As DNA, the CDR3 is TGCGCCAGTCAGTACAGGGGGAGTACTGAAGCTTTCTTT. This encodes CASQYRGSTEAFF.

The CDR3 bases are TGTGCCAGTAGGATGGTGGCAGGAAGTACTGAAGCTTTCTTT. As protein: CASRMVAGSTEAFF. The chain uses TRBV19 and TRBJ1-1; D is unclear. The germline V gene has CDR1 LNHDA and CDR2 SQIVND (reference sequence). This CDR3 contains 14 residues. V lost 6 bases and J 5 bases, leaving 16 bases between the germline ends. The complete variable domain, with remaining parts taken from reference TRBV19 and TRBJ1-1, reads DGGITQSPKYLFRKEGQNVTLSCEQNLNHDAMYWYRQDPGQGLRLIYYSQIVNDFQKGDIAEGYSVSREKKESFPLTVTSAQKNPTAFYLCASRMVAGSTEAFFGQGTRLTVV.

The DNA for the CDR3 is TGTGCCTGGAGTGTTGGACTAGCGGACAATGAGCAGTTCTTC. This translates into CAWSVGLADNEQFF. V usage is TRBV30 and J usage is TRBJ2-1; 10 nucleotides match TRBD2. From germline, CDR1 is GTSNPN and CDR2 SVGIG (reference sequence). The CDR3 is 14 residues long. The junction had 1 base not matched to a gene; V was cut back by 0 bases and J by 5 bases.

V is TRBV10-3 and J is TRBJ1-3, with a weak D call TRBD1 (6 bases). CDR1 and CDR2 (germline): ENHRY, SYGVKD. This CDR3 region has 17 residues. Trimming removed 2 bases at V and 4 bases at J, with 18 bases between. The CDR3 DNA is TGTGCCATCAGTGAGGGGGGCATTCACGGAGTGGGAAACACCATATATTTT. Residues: CAISEGGIHGVGNTIYF.

This sequence joins TRBV7-9 and TRBJ2-1; no firm D call. The CDR3 extends over 12 amino acids. V was trimmed by 1 base and J by 9 bases, leaving 7 bases between them. Germline lookup yields CDR1 SEHNR and CDR2 FQNEAQ (reference sequence). The CDR3 nucleotides read TGTGCCAGCAGCTTAGGCAGCCCTGAGCAGTTCTTC. Amino acid sequence: CASSLGSPEQFF.

This rearrangement joins TRBV4-3 to TRBJ2-7, with 7 bases aligning to TRBD2. Unmatched junction bases numbered 6, after V lost 0 bases and J lost 4 bases. The CDR3 runs 15 residues. CDR1 is LGHNA and CDR2 is YSLEER in the germline V gene. The CDR3 sequence is CASSQDRGSAYEQYF. The DNA of the CDR3 is TGCGCCAGCAGCCAAGATCGCGGGAGCGCTTACGAGCAGTACTTC.